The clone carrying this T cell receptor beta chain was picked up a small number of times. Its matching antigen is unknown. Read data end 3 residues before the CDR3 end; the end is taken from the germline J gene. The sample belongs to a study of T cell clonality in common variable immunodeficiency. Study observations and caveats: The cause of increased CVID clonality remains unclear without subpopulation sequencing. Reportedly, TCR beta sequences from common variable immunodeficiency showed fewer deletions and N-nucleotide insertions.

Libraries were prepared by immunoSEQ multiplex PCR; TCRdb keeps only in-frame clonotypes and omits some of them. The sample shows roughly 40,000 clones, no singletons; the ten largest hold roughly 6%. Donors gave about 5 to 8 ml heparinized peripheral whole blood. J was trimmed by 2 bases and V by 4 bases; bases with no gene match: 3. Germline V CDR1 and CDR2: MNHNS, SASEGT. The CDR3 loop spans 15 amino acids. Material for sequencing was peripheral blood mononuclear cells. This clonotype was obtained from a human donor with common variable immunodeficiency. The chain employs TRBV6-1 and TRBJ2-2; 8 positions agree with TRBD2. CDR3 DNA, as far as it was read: TGTGCCAGCAGTGTGAGCGGGGGAAACACCGGGGAG. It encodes CASSVSGGNTGE. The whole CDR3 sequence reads CASSVSGGNTGELFF.